This T cell receptor (beta chain) was recorded in a study of cytomegalovirus exposure and HLA in healthy donors. Study findings and constraints: Most TCR sequences showed up rarely, but some public TCRs showed up in many donors.

The V segment lost 3 bases and the J segment 2 bases; nucleotides outside the gene matches: 0. The CDR3 consists of 12 residues. Per germline, CDR1 GTSNPN and CDR2 SVGIG (reference sequence). For this clone: Its antigen remains unidentified.

Produced via immunoSEQ multiplex PCR; TCRdb's table is partial and in-frame only. Counted here are tens of thousands of clones, over 80% occurring once; the ten biggest clones make up less than 3%. Sequences were obtained from PBMCs. This chain links TRBV30 with TRBJ2-7; 8 nucleotides agree with TRBD1. The TCR was taken from a man younger than 45 in good health and CMV-seronegative. CDR3 bases: TGTGCCTGGAGGGACAGGGCCTACGAGCAGTACTTC. It specifies CAWRDRAYEQYF.